Following are 5 T cell receptor beta chains from one sample sequenced in a study of T cell responses to AZD1222 COVID-19 vaccine. Sequencing was performed with immunoSEQ multiplex PCR; in TCRdb, only in-frame clones are kept and a portion is missing. The data contain fewer than 150,000 clones, roughly 93% of them singletons. The sequencing used peripheral blood, collected on day 0 of AZD1222 vaccination. The source is an adult in good health.

This clone has only one observation. The chain recombines TRBV10-3 with TRBJ2-2, with D perhaps matching TRBD1 or TRBD2 (5 bases each). Looked up from germline, CDR1 is ENHRY and CDR2 is SYGVKD. The CDR3 contains 15 residues. V was clipped by 4 bases and J by 4 bases, with 13 bases between them. CDR3 sequence reads: CAISVEGLGTGELFF. Written as DNA, the CDR3 is TGTGCCATCAGTGTAGAGGGGCTGGGCACCGGGGAGCTGTTTTTT.

The genes are TRBV12-3 or TRBV12-4 and TRBJ1-6; TRBD1 is a possible D gene (5 bases). This CDR3 contains 13 residues. V was shortened by 5 bases and J by 12 bases, with 14 bases between the two germline ends. The CDR3 nucleotides are TGTGCCAGCAGTACCTTACCTGGGGGACCCCTCCACTTT. Amino acid sequence: CASSTLPGGPLHF.

The chain recombines TRBV6-5 with TRBJ1-1, with no clear D. V lost 6 bases and J lost 4, with 18 bases in between. This CDR3 has 15 amino acids. Germline V CDR1 and CDR2: MNHEY, SVGAGI. The CDR3 loop is CASSYPFPSSTEAFF. The CDR3 coding sequence is TGTGCCAGCAGCTACCCTTTTCCCTCCTCCACTGAAGCTTTCTTT.

This sequence joins TRBV3-1 (or the pseudogene TRBV3-2) and TRBJ1-5; weak D call: TRBD1 (5 bases). Trimming cost V 2 bases and J 1 base, with 6 bases left between them. The CDR3 totals 14 residues. Germline V gives CDR1 LGHDT, CDR2 YNNKEL (reference sequence). The DNA for the CDR3 is TGTGCCAGCAGCCAACAGGGAAGCAATCAGCCCCAGCATTTT. Protein product: CASSQQGSNQPQHF.

The chain carries TRBV29-1 and TRBJ2-1; D gene unclear. Germline assignment: CDR1 SQVTM and CDR2 ANQGSEA. Trimming cost V 3 bases and J 9 bases, with 9 bases left between them. The CDR3 runs 11 residues. CDR3 loop: CSVEPSGEQFF. DNA for the CDR3: TGCAGCGTTGAGCCGTCGGGTGAGCAGTTCTTC.